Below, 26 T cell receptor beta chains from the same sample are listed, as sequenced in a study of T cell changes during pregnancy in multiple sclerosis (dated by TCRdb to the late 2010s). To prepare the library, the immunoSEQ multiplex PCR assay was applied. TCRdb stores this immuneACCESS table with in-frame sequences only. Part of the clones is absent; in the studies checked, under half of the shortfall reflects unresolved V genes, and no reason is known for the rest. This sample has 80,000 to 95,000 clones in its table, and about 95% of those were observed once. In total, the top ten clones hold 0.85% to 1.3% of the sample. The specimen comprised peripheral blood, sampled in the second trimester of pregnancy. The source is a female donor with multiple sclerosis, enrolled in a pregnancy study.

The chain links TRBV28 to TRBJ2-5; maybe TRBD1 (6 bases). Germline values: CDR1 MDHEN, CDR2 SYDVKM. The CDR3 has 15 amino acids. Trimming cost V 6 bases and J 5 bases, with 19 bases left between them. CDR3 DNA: TGTGCCAGCAGACCGAACAGGGCCCTCTGGGAGACCCAGTACTTC. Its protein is CASRPNRALWETQYF.

CDR3 protein: CASSLGAGYTEAFF. DNA of the CDR3: TGTGCCAGCAGCTTGGGCGCAGGGTACACTGAAGCTTTCTTT. V is TRBV5-6 and J is TRBJ1-1; TRBD1 is a possible D gene (5 bases). With 0 bases removed from V and 3 bases from J, the gap between germline ends came to 9 bases. This CDR3 region has 14 residues. Germline-derived CDR1 and CDR2 are SGHDT and YYEEEE.

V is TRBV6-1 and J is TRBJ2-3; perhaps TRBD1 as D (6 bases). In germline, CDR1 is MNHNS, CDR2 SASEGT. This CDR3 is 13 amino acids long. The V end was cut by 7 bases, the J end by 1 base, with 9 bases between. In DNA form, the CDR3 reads TGTGCCAGCACTAGACAGGGCACAGATACGCAGTATTTT. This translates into CASTRQGTDTQYF.

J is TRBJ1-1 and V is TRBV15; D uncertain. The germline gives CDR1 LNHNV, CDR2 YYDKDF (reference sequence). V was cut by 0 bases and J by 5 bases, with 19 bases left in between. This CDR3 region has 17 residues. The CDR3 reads CATSRDEVDGPITEAFF. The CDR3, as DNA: TGTGCCACCAGCAGAGATGAGGTAGACGGCCCGATTACTGAAGCTTTCTTT.

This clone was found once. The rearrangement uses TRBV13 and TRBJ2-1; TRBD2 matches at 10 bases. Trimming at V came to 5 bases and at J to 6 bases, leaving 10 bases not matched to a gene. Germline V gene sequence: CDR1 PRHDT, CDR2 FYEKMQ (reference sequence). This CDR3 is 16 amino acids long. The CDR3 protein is CASSPTLAGIGNEQFF. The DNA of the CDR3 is TGTGCCAGCAGCCCTACACTAGCGGGAATCGGCAATGAGCAGTTCTTC.

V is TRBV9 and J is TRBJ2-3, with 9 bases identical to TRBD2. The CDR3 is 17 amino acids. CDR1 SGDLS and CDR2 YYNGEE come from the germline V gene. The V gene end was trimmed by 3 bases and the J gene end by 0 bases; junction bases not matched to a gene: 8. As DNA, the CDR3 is TGTGCCAGCAGCGCATTAGCTAGCGGGACCAGCACAGATACGCAGTATTTT. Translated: CASSALASGTSTDTQYF. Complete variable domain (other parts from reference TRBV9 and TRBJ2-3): DSGVTQTPKHLITATGQRVTLRCSPRSGDLSVYWYQQSLDQGLQFLIQYYNGEERAKGNILERFSAQQFPDLHSELNLSSLELGDSALYFCASSALASGTSTDTQYFGPGTRLTVL.

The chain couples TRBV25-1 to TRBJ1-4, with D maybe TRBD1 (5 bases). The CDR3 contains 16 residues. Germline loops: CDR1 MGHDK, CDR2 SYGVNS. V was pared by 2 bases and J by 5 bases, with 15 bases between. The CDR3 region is CASSEGSAGWNEKLFF. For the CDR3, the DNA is TGTGCCAGCAGTGAAGGTTCAGCAGGGTGGAATGAAAAACTGTTTTTT.

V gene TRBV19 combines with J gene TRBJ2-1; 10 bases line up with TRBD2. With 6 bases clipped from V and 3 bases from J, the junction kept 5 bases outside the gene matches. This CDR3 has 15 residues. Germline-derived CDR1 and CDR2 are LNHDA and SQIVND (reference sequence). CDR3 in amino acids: CASSLAGAVYNEQFF. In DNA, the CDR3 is TGTGCCAGTAGCCTAGCGGGAGCGGTCTACAATGAGCAGTTCTTC.

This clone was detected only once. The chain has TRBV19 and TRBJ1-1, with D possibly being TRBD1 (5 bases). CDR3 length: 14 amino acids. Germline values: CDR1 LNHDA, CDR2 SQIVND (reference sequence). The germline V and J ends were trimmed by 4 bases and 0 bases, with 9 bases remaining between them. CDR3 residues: CASSNTGMNTEAFF. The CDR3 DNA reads TGTGCCAGTAGTAATACAGGTATGAACACTGAAGCTTTCTTT.

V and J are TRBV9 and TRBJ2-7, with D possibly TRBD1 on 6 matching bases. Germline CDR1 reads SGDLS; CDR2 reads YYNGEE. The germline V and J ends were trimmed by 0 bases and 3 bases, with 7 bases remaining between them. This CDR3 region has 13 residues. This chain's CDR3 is CASSVVGGYEQYF. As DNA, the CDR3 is TGTGCCAGCAGCGTAGTAGGGGGCTACGAGCAGTACTTC. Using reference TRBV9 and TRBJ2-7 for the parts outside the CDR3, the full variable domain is DSGVTQTPKHLITATGQRVTLRCSPRSGDLSVYWYQQSLDQGLQFLIQYYNGEERAKGNILERFSAQQFPDLHSELNLSSLELGDSALYFCASSVVGGYEQYFGPGTRLTVT.

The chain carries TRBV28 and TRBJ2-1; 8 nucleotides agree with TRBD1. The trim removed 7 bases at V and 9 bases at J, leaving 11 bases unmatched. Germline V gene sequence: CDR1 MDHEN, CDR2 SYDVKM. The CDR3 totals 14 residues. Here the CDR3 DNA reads TGTGCCAGCACCCTTCGCGGCAGGGGGCGTGAGCAGTTCTTC. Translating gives CASTLRGRGREQFF.

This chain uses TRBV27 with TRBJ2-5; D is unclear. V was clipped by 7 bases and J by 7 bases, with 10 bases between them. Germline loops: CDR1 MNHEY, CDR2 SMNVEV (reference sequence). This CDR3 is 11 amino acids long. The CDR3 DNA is TGTGCCAGCAAGAGCTCCGGGACCCAGTACTTC. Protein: CASKSSGTQYF.

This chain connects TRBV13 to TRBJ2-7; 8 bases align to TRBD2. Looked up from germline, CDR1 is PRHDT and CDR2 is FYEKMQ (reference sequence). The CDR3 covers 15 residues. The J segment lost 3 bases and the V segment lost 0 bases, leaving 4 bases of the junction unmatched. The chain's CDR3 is CASSLGREGLYEQYF. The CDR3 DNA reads TGTGCCAGCAGCTTAGGTCGGGAGGGCCTCTACGAGCAGTACTTC.

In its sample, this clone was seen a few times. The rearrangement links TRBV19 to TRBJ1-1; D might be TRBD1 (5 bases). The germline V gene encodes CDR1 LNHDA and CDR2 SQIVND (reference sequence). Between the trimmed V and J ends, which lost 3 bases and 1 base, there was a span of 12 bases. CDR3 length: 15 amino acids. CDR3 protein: CASSIYPGKNTEAFF. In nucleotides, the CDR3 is TGTGCCAGTAGTATTTACCCAGGGAAGAACACTGAAGCTTTCTTT.

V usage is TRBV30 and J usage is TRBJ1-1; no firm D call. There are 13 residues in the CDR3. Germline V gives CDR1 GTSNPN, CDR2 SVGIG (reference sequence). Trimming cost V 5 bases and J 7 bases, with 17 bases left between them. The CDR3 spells CAWEGFGRFEAFF. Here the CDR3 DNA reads TGTGCCTGGGAGGGATTCGGACGTTTTGAAGCTTTCTTT. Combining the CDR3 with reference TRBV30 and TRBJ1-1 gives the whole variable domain SQTIHQWPATLVQPVGSPLSLECTVEGTSNPNLYWYRQAAGRGLQLLFYSVGIGQISSEVPQNLSASRPQDRQFILSSKKLLLSDSGFYLCAWEGFGRFEAFFGQGTRLTVV.

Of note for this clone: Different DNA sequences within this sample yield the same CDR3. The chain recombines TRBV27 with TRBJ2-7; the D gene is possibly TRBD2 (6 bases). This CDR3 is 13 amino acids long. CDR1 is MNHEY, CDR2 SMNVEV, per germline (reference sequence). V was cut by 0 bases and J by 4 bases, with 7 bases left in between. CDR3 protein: CASSLSGGYEQYF. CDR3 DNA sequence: TGTGCCAGCAGTTTATCGGGGGGTTACGAGCAGTACTTC.

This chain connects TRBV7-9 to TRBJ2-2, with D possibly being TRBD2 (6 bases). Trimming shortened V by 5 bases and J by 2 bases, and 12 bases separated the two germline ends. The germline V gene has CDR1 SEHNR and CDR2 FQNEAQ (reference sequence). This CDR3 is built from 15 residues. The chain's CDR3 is CASSIGTRNTGELFF. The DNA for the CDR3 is TGTGCCAGCAGCATCGGGACTCGAAACACCGGGGAGCTGTTTTTT.

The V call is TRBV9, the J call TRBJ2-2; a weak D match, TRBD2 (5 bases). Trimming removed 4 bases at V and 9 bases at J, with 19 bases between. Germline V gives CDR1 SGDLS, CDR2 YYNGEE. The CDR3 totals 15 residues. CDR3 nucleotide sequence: TGTGCCAGCAGCTCATACCTTTCGGGATCAAGGGAGCTGTTTTTT. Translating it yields CASSSYLSGSRELFF.

CDR3 DNA: TGTGCCAGCAGCACGCGACAGGGATCTCTAGTGAATGAGCAGTTCTTC. It translates to CASSTRQGSLVNEQFF. The gene calls are TRBV7-9 and TRBJ2-1; 7 bases are a match to TRBD1. V shed 5 bases, J shed 7 bases, and the junction held 14 bases outside the gene matches. Germline V gene data show CDR1 as SEHNR and CDR2 as FQNEAQ (reference sequence). The CDR3 sequence is 16 residues long.

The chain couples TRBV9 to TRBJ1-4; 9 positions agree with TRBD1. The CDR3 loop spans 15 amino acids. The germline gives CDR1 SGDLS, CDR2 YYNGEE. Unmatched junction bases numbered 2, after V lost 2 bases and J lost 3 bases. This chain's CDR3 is CASSVRTGANEKLFF. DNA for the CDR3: TGTGCCAGCAGCGTGAGGACAGGGGCTAATGAAAAACTGTTTTTT.

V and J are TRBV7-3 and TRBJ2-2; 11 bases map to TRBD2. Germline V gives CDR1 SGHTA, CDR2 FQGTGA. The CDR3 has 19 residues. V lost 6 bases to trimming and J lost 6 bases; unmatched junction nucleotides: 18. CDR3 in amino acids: CASRMGWGGTSGAAGELFF. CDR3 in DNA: TGTGCCAGCAGAATGGGTTGGGGGGGGACTAGCGGAGCCGCCGGGGAGCTGTTTTTT.

The CDR3 is CASSRSTEAFF. The CDR3 DNA sequence: TGTGCCAGTAGTCGGAGCACTGAAGCTTTCTTT. This chain uses TRBV19 with TRBJ1-1; D remains unclear. The CDR3 has 11 residues. The germline CDR1 and CDR2 sequences are LNHDA and SQIVND (reference sequence). The germline V and J ends were trimmed by 5 bases and 4 bases, with 5 bases remaining between them.

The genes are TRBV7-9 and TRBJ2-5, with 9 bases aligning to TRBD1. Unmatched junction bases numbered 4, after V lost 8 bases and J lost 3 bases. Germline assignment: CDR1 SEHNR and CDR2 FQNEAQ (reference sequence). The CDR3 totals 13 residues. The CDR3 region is CASRRTGEETQYF. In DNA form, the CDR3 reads TGTGCCAGCCGAAGGACAGGGGAAGAGACCCAGTACTTC.

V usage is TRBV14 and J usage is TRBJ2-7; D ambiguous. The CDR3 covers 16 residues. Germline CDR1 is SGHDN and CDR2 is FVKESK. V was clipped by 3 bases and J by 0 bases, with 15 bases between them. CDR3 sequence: CASSHPGYRPSYEQYF. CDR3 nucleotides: TGTGCCAGCAGCCACCCGGGTTACCGACCCTCCTACGAGCAGTACTTC.

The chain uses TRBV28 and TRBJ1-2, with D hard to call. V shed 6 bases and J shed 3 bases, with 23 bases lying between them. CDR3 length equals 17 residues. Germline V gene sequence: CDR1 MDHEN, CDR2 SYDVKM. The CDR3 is CASSLSGWRERDYGYTF. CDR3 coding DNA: TGTGCCAGCAGCCTTTCCGGGTGGCGGGAGAGGGACTATGGCTACACCTTC.

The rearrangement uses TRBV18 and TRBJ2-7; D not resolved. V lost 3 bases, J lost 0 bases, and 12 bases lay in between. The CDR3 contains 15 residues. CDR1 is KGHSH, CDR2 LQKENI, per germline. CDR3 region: CASSPLGQSSYEQYF. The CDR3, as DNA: TGTGCCAGCTCACCGTTGGGCCAGAGCTCCTACGAGCAGTACTTC.